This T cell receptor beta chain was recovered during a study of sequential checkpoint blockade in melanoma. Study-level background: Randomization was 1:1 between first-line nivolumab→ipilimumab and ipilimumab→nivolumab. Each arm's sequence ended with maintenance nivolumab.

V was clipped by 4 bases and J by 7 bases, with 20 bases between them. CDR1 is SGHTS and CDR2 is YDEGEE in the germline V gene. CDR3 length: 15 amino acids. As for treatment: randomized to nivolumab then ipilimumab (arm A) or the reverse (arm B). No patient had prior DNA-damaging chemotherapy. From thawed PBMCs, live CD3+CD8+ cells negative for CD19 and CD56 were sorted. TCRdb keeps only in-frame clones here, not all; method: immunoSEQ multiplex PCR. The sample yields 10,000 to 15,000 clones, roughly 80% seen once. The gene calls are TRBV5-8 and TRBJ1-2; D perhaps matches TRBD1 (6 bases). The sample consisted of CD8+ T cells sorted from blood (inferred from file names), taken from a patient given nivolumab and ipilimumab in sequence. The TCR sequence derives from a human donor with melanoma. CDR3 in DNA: TGTGCCAGCAGCCTTCGGACAGCCCTTTCGCGTGGCTACACCTTC. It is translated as CASSLRTALSRGYTF. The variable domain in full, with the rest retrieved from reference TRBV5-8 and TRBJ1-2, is EAGVTQSPTHLIKTRGQQATLRCSPISGHTSVYWYQQALGLGLQFLLWYDEGEERNRGNFPPRFSGRQFPNYSSELNVNALELEDSALYLCASSLRTALSRGYTFGSGTRLTVV.